The 18 T cell receptor beta chains in this list originate from one sample, sequenced in a study of blood T cell repertoires in COVID-19. Sequencing used immunoSEQ multiplex PCR; TCRdb keeps in-frame clones, though not all of them. The sample holds over 150,000 clones, about 88% seen once. Sequenced: peripheral blood. The receptor source for this set is a man in his sixties with COVID-19, enrolled during active disease.

The rearrangement uses TRBV20-1 and TRBJ2-4; D might be TRBD1 (6 bases). In germline, CDR1 is DFQATT, CDR2 SNEGSKA (reference sequence). This CDR3 has 11 residues. Trimming cost V 4 bases and J 7 bases, with 8 bases left between them. Here the CDR3 reads CSATQGNIQYF. The CDR3 region has the DNA TGCAGTGCTACTCAGGGGAACATTCAGTACTTC.

The chain carries TRBV11-1 and TRBJ1-4; tentative D call: TRBD1 (5 bases). V was shortened by 5 bases and J by 3 bases, with 10 bases between the two germline ends. The length of the CDR3 is 14 residues. Germline V gene sequence: CDR1 SGHAT, CDR2 FQDESV (reference sequence). Here the CDR3 DNA reads TGTGCCAGCAGCCTGGGGGGTGCTAATGAAAAACTGTTTTTT. Its translation is CASSLGGANEKLFF.

This clone was picked up one time. The chain joins TRBV24-1 to TRBJ1-2, with TRBD1 matching over 9 bases. From germline, CDR1 is KGHDR and CDR2 SFDVKD. Trimming cost V 2 bases and J 4 bases; bases outside gene matches: 4. The CDR3 extends over 15 amino acids. The CDR3 nucleotides are TGTGCCACCAGTGATTCGGGACAGGGCATCTATGGCTACACCTTC. This gives the protein CATSDSGQGIYGYTF.

In the case of this clone: One end of the junction does not line up with germline, which may come from a read error. This chain links TRBV29-1 with TRBJ2-3; D may be TRBD1 (5 bases). Germline CDR1 SQVTM, CDR2 ANQGSEA. This CDR3 has 12 amino acids. CDR3 residues: CSVEKGPDMQYF. DNA for the CDR3: TGCAGCGTTGAAAAGGGGCCAGATATGCAGTATTTT.

The rearrangement links TRBV2 to TRBJ1-1; TRBD1 is a possible D gene (5 bases). The germline V gene has CDR1 SNHLY and CDR2 FYNNEI. There are 14 residues in the CDR3. V dropped 7 bases and J dropped 2 bases, with 14 bases sitting between them. Written as DNA, the CDR3 is TGTGCCAGCAATAACGACGGGGGAAACACTGAAGCTTTCTTT. Residues: CASNNDGGNTEAFF.

This chain connects TRBV28 to TRBJ1-5, with D possibly TRBD1 on 5 matching bases. This CDR3 has 14 amino acids. V was pared by 6 bases and J by 0 bases, with 9 bases between. The germline V gene has CDR1 MDHEN and CDR2 SYDVKM. In DNA form, the CDR3 reads TGTGCCAGCAGCAGACAGCTTAGCAATCAGCCCCAGCATTTT. Translating gives CASSRQLSNQPQHF.

This chain links TRBV25-1 with TRBJ1-1, with D unclear. Germline CDR1 is MGHDK and CDR2 is SYGVNS. V lost 1 base to trimming and J lost 5 bases, with 23 bases between them. The CDR3 contains 18 residues. CDR3 sequence reads: CASSEFLSAESGGTEAFF. The CDR3 region has the DNA TGTGCCAGCAGTGAATTTCTCTCCGCCGAAAGTGGCGGTACTGAAGCTTTCTTT.

In the case of this clone: The junction departs from the called germline gene at one end, perhaps through a read error. The chain carries TRBV29-1 and TRBJ1-1, with TRBD1 matching 10 bases. Germline V lookup: CDR1 SQVTM, CDR2 ANQGSEA. The CDR3 consists of 13 residues. In nucleotides, the CDR3 is TGCAGCGTGGAAGAGACAGGGGGCTCTGAAGCTTTCTTT. The encoded protein is CSVEETGGSEAFF.

The genes are TRBV9 and TRBJ1-1, with 7 bases identical to TRBD1. CDR1 is SGDLS, CDR2 YYNGEE, per germline. The junction had 1 base not matched to a gene; V was cut back by 3 bases and J by 2 bases. This CDR3 is built from 13 residues. For the CDR3, the DNA is TGTGCCAGCAGCGACAGGGGTAACACTGAAGCTTTCTTT. Translating gives CASSDRGNTEAFF.

This chain uses TRBV27 with TRBJ2-7; 7 bases agree with TRBD1. The CDR3 covers 13 residues. After removal of 0 bases from V and 4 bases from J, the junction contained 0 bases not matched to a gene. In germline, CDR1 is MNHEY, CDR2 SMNVEV (reference sequence). The CDR3 sequence is CASSLSTGYEQYF. The CDR3 DNA reads as TGTGCCAGCAGTTTATCGACAGGGTACGAGCAGTACTTC.

This clone was recorded only once. The chain carries TRBV18 and TRBJ1-4; D remains ambiguous. The V end lost 3 bases, the J end lost 5 bases, and 13 bases lay between the germline ends. Per germline, CDR1 KGHSH and CDR2 LQKENI. This CDR3 has 15 amino acids. Written as DNA, the CDR3 is TGTGCCAGCTCACCGAGGAGGAGGGAGAATGAAAAACTGTTTTTT. It specifies CASSPRRRENEKLFF. The full variable domain, its missing parts supplied by reference TRBV18 and TRBJ1-4, is NAGVMQNPRHLVRRRGQEARLRCSPMKGHSHVYWYRQLPEEGLKFMVYLQKENIIDESGMPKERFSAEFPKEGPSILRIQQVVRGDSAAYFCASSPRRRENEKLFFGSGTQLSVL.

The chain couples TRBV29-1 to TRBJ2-1, with 7 bases matching TRBD1. This CDR3 spans 14 amino acids. The germline V gene has CDR1 SQVTM and CDR2 ANQGSEA. V gave up 8 bases and J gave up 6 bases; unmatched junction bases: 13. In DNA form, the CDR3 reads TGCAGCATTTCGATTGGGACAGCGCTCAATGAGCAGTTCTTC. This translates into CSISIGTALNEQFF.

V usage is TRBV12-3 or TRBV12-4 and J usage is TRBJ1-2, with a weak D call TRBD1 (5 bases). This CDR3 has 12 residues. V was shortened by 6 bases and J by 5 bases, with 10 bases between the two germline ends. The CDR3 reads CASSRQRYGYTF. The DNA for the CDR3 is TGTGCCAGCAGCAGACAGAGATATGGCTACACCTTC.

The chain recombines TRBV7-2 with TRBJ2-3; D remains unclear. The V gene's germline CDR1 is SGHTA and CDR2 FQGNSA. The CDR3 is 17 amino acids. V was pared by 5 bases and J by 0 bases, with 18 bases between. CDR3 nucleotides: TGTGCCAGCAGCCCCCTTGGGCGCACCTCTAGCACAGATACGCAGTATTTT. Translating gives CASSPLGRTSSTDTQYF.

The V call is TRBV11-2, the J call TRBJ1-4; the D is unclear. The V end was cut by 5 bases, the J end by 8 bases, with 18 bases between. This CDR3 has 15 residues. Per germline, CDR1 SGHAT and CDR2 FQNNGV. The DNA of the CDR3 is TGTGCCAGCAGCCCGCCCGTTCCAACGGGGGAAAAACTGTTTTTT. It encodes CASSPPVPTGEKLFF.

The chain is built from TRBV19 and TRBJ2-1; D is ambiguous. The V end was cut by 5 bases, the J end by 7 bases, with 12 bases between. This CDR3 has 13 amino acids. Germline CDR1 is LNHDA and CDR2 is SQIVND (reference sequence). CDR3 sequence (DNA): TGTGCCAGTAGTTTCGAAAGAGGAAATGAGCAGTTCTTC. Translated, it gives CASSFERGNEQFF. The full variable domain, in which reference TRBV19 and TRBJ2-1 provide the parts outside the CDR3, is DGGITQSPKYLFRKEGQNVTLSCEQNLNHDAMYWYRQDPGQGLRLIYYSQIVNDFQKGDIAEGYSVSREKKESFPLTVTSAQKNPTAFYLCASSFERGNEQFFGPGTRLTVL.

The V gene is TRBV5-4, the J gene TRBJ2-1; 7 positions agree with TRBD1. CDR3 length: 15 residues. Trimming removed 3 bases from V and 2 bases from J; junction bases left unmatched: 5. CDR1 SGHNT and CDR2 YYREEE come from the germline V gene (reference sequence). CDR3 loop: CASSWGQGAYNEQFF. The CDR3 coding sequence is TGTGCCAGCAGCTGGGGCCAGGGGGCCTACAATGAGCAGTTCTTC. Combining the CDR3 with reference TRBV5-4 and TRBJ2-1 gives the whole variable domain ETGVTQSPTHLIKTRGQQVTLRCSSQSGHNTVSWYQQALGQGPQFIFQYYREEENGRGNFPPRFSGLQFPNYSSELNVNALELDDSALYLCASSWGQGAYNEQFFGPGTRLTVL.

The table lists this clone with a count of one. This chain uses TRBV3-1 (or the pseudogene TRBV3-2) with TRBJ1-2; possibly TRBD1 for D (5 bases). Trimming stripped 3 bases from V and 2 bases from J, with 16 bases between. CDR1 is LGHDT, CDR2 YNNKEL, per germline (reference sequence). This CDR3 has 16 amino acids. CDR3 bases: TGTGCCAGCAGCCATCAAGACAGAAAGATCAACTATGGCTACACCTTC. It translates to CASSHQDRKINYGYTF.